The 30 T cell receptor beta chains below were found in one sample sequenced in a study of T cells in Graves' hyperthyroidism and ophthalmopathy. RNA transcripts provided the source from which TCR beta CDR3 regions were amplified. First-round RT-PCR targeting the TCR CDR3 was performed with the HTBI primer set. TCRdb re-called the multiplex PCR reads with MiXCR, one entry per CDR3 protein. The profile covers about 410,000 distinct CDR3 sequences, with 14% appearing a single time and 15% to 20% taken by the ten largest. The sequenced material came from blood. These receptors were taken from a woman in her 30s with Graves' ophthalmopathy.

This clonotype has ten or more counts. This chain connects TRBV5-1 to TRBJ1-3; TRBD1 matches at 8 bases. The V gene end was trimmed by 3 bases and the J gene end by 1 base; junction bases not matched to a gene: 3. The CDR3 loop spans 15 amino acids. CDR1 is SGHRS and CDR2 is YFSETQ in the germline V gene. The CDR3 DNA is TGCGCCAGCAGCTCGACAGGGGCGTCTGGAAACACCATATATTTT. Translated: CASSSTGASGNTIYF.

This clonotype appeared many times. The V and J genes are TRBV29-1 and TRBJ2-3; D is possibly TRBD2 (5 bases). The CDR3 covers 13 residues. Trimming shortened V by 4 bases and J by 2 bases, and 10 bases separated the two germline ends. In germline, CDR1 is SQVTM, CDR2 ANQGSEA. The CDR3 DNA is TGCAGCGTTGTCCCGGGAAACACAGATACGCAGTATTTT. Amino acids: CSVVPGNTDTQYF.

This clonotype has a handful of counts. The J gene is TRBJ1-5, the V gene TRBV19, with a weak D call TRBD1 (6 bases). Trimming cost V 7 bases and J 5 bases, with 18 bases left between them. Germline CDR1 and CDR2: LNHDA and SQIVND (reference sequence). The CDR3 spans 15 residues. The CDR3 nucleotides are TGTGCCAGTAAATTGGACAGCCAAGTCGATCAGCCCCAGCATTTT. This translates into CASKLDSQVDQPQHF. Combining the CDR3 with reference TRBV19 and TRBJ1-5 gives the whole variable domain DGGITQSPKYLFRKEGQNVTLSCEQNLNHDAMYWYRQDPGQGLRLIYYSQIVNDFQKGDIAEGYSVSREKKESFPLTVTSAQKNPTAFYLCASKLDSQVDQPQHFGDGTRLSIL.

This clonotype was counted at least ten times. V gene TRBV3-1 combines with J gene TRBJ1-5, with D unresolved. CDR3 length: 15 amino acids. The V gene lost 5 bases and the J gene lost 0 bases, with 11 bases spanning the gap. Germline V gene lookup returns CDR1 LGHDT and CDR2 YNNKEL (reference sequence). CDR3 region: CASSEGVHSNQPQHF. In DNA, the CDR3 is TGTGCCAGCAGCGAAGGCGTCCATAGCAATCAGCCCCAGCATTTT.

This clonotype was detected a few times. The chain employs TRBV6-1 and TRBJ2-3; D is uncertain. The length of the CDR3 is 16 residues. Germline V CDR1 and CDR2: MNHNS, SASEGT. V lost 5 bases and J 0 bases, leaving 15 bases between the germline ends. CDR3 amino acids: CASSSPRAHSTDTQYF. Written as DNA, the CDR3 is TGTGCCAGCAGTTCTCCCCGTGCCCACAGCACAGATACGCAGTATTTT.

This clonotype was detected ten times or more. The chain uses TRBV28 and TRBJ1-5; D possibly corresponds to TRBD1 (5 bases). Germline V lookup: CDR1 MDHEN, CDR2 SYDVKM. CDR3 size: 17 residues. V was trimmed by 5 bases and J by 11 bases, leaving 28 bases between them. In nucleotides, the CDR3 is TGTGCCAGCAGTCTCGAACTCCCCGGTCCCGGGGCAGGGTCCCAGCATTTT. Translating it yields CASSLELPGPGAGSQHF.

This clonotype was counted many times. The V and J genes are TRBV11-2 and TRBJ2-3; D is unresolved. Germline assignment: CDR1 SGHAT and CDR2 FQNNGV. The CDR3 has 15 residues. Trimming removed 4 bases at V and 1 base at J, with 12 bases between. This chain's CDR3 is CASSSDIVGTDTQYF. CDR3 DNA sequence: TGTGCCAGCAGCTCCGACATTGTCGGCACAGATACGCAGTATTTT.

At least ten counts were recorded for this clonotype. The chain is built from TRBV28 and TRBJ2-3; TRBD1 or TRBD2 may be the D gene (5 bases each). This CDR3 contains 15 residues. The V end was cut by 2 bases, the J end by 3 bases, with 12 bases between. CDR1 is MDHEN, CDR2 SYDVKM, per germline. The CDR3: CASSLGGINTDTQYF. CDR3 nucleotide sequence: TGTGCCAGCAGTTTAGGGGGAATCAATACAGATACGCAGTATTTT. Supplemented by reference TRBV28 and TRBJ2-3, the full variable domain reads DVKVTQSSRYLVKRTGEKVFLECVQDMDHENMFWYRQDPGLGLRLIYFSYDVKMKEKGDIPEGYSVSREKKERFSLILESASTNQTSMYLCASSLGGINTDTQYFGPGTRLTVL.

This clonotype was seen ten or more times. This chain uses TRBV3-1 with TRBJ2-3; D gene unclear. V lost 3 bases to trimming and J lost 2 bases, with 9 bases between them. Germline V gene lookup returns CDR1 LGHDT and CDR2 YNNKEL (reference sequence). The length of the CDR3 is 14 residues. CDR3 in DNA: TGTGCCAGCAGCCAGAGATATCTCACAGATACGCAGTATTTT. Translation gives CASSQRYLTDTQYF.

V usage is TRBV19 and J usage is TRBJ2-7, with D perhaps TRBD2 (5 bases). V shed 1 base and J shed 0 bases, with 7 bases lying between them. Germline lookup yields CDR1 LNHDA and CDR2 SQIVND (reference sequence). This CDR3 region has 14 residues. The CDR3: CASSIGLSSYEQYF. The DNA of the CDR3 is TGTGCCAGTAGTATAGGACTAAGCTCCTACGAGCAGTACTTC.

V is TRBV9 and J is TRBJ2-4; 10 positions agree with TRBD2. Losses at the gene ends were 0 bases for V and 7 bases for J; bases not matched to a gene: 10. Germline loops: CDR1 SGDLS, CDR2 YYNGEE. The CDR3 runs 17 residues. The DNA of the CDR3 is TGTGCCAGCAGCGTAGCTCTTGGGCTAGCGGGGGAGAACATTCAGTACTTC. The encoded protein is CASSVALGLAGENIQYF.

This clonotype came up many times. This sequence joins TRBV7-9 and TRBJ2-2; D unresolved. Germline V lookup: CDR1 SEHNR, CDR2 FQNEAQ (reference sequence). This CDR3 contains 14 residues. The V end was cut by 2 bases, the J end by 1 base, with 5 bases between. CDR3 sequence: CASSLPLNTGELFF. As DNA, the CDR3 is TGTGCCAGCAGCTTACCCTTGAACACCGGGGAGCTGTTTTTT.

This clonotype was detected only a few times. A much larger clone lies a single base off, so this may be a read error. The chain employs TRBV3-1 and TRBJ2-2, with D possibly being TRBD2 (5 bases). This CDR3 region has 15 residues. V lost 4 bases and J lost 5, with 14 bases in between. The germline CDR1 and CDR2 sequences are LGHDT and YNNKEL (reference sequence). Here the CDR3 reads CASSPSGGRTGELFF. CDR3 nucleotides: TGTGCCAGCAGCCCATCCGGCGGGCGAACCGGGGAGCTGTTTTTT.

This clonotype occurred many times. The chain carries TRBV2 and TRBJ1-2; D remains ambiguous. Trimming took 6 bases from V and 4 from J, leaving 12 bases between them. The germline V gene has CDR1 SNHLY and CDR2 FYNNEI. This CDR3 is 13 amino acids long. The CDR3 DNA reads as TGTGCCAGCAGAGATGTAAGCCGCTATGGCTACACCTTC. It translates to CASRDVSRYGYTF.

In this sample, this clonotype turned up once. At one end the junction does not follow the germline gene, possibly because of a read error. The genes are TRBV27 and TRBJ1-5, with a tentative D call TRBD1 (5 bases). CDR3 size: 14 residues. CDR1 MNHEY and CDR2 SMNVEV come from the germline V gene (reference sequence). CDR3 residues: CASSLRGNNQPQHF. CDR3 bases: TGTGCCAGTAGTTTAAGGGGAAACAATCAGCCCCAGCATTTT.

This clonotype was counted between two and nine times. The chain links TRBV29-1 to TRBJ2-1, with 9 bases fitting TRBD2. The CDR3 length is 15 residues. Losses at the gene ends were 4 bases for V and 8 bases for J; bases not matched to a gene: 12. Looked up from germline, CDR1 is SQVTM and CDR2 is ANQGSEA. The CDR3 protein is CSVGGGGGAWDEQFF. The CDR3, as DNA: TGCAGCGTTGGGGGTGGCGGGGGGGCCTGGGATGAGCAGTTCTTC.

This clonotype showed up many times. The chain combines TRBV7-2 with TRBJ2-1; TRBD1 might be the D (5 bases). The CDR3 has 15 residues. Germline V lookup: CDR1 SGHTA, CDR2 FQGNSA. The germline V and J ends were trimmed by 4 bases and 6 bases, with 16 bases remaining between them. In nucleotides, the CDR3 is TGTGCCAGCAGCTCCGAGTCAGTAAGGGGCAATGAGCAGTTCTTC. It translates to CASSSESVRGNEQFF.

This chain joins TRBV9 and TRBJ1-6; tentative D call: TRBD1 (6 bases). CDR3 length equals 16 residues. The germline gives CDR1 SGDLS, CDR2 YYNGEE. Trimming removed 0 bases at V and 6 bases at J, with 13 bases between. The CDR3 spells CASSVGGGAANSPLHF. In DNA, the CDR3 is TGTGCCAGCAGCGTAGGGGGGGGGGCTGCTAATTCACCCCTCCACTTT.

This clonotype was detected ten times or more. This sequence joins TRBV12-3 or TRBV12-4 and TRBJ2-1, with D tentatively TRBD2 (6 bases). V lost 2 bases to trimming and J lost 8 bases, with 13 bases between them. The CDR3 has 14 residues. The CDR3 nucleotides are TGTGCCAGCAGTTTATACCAGGAGGGTTATGAGCAGTTCTTC. Its protein is CASSLYQEGYEQFF.

Remarks on this clonotype: This could be a read error, since a much larger clone is one nucleotide away. The chain uses TRBV2 and TRBJ2-1, with D possibly TRBD2 on 6 matching bases. The germline CDR1 and CDR2 sequences are SNHLY and FYNNEI. Deletions cut 6 bases from V and 11 bases from J, with 11 bases between. The CDR3 contains 11 residues. Here the CDR3 reads CASRMEGQQFF. The CDR3 DNA sequence: TGTGCCAGCAGGATGGAGGGTCAGCAGTTCTTC.

This clonotype appeared many times. This chain links TRBV20-1 with TRBJ2-7; 7 positions agree with TRBD2. Germline values: CDR1 DFQATT, CDR2 SNEGSKA (reference sequence). The CDR3 has 11 amino acids. J was trimmed by 6 bases and V by 5 bases; bases with no gene match: 4. CDR3 DNA sequence: TGCAGTGCTGGGGGGGGGGGCGAGCAGTACTTC. This gives the protein CSAGGGGEQYF.

In its sample, this clonotype was seen many times. This sequence joins TRBV29-1 and TRBJ1-1; no definite D call. Between the trimmed V and J ends, which lost 5 bases and 2 bases, there was a span of 12 bases. CDR3 size: 13 residues. Looked up from germline, CDR1 is SQVTM and CDR2 is ANQGSEA. This CDR3 reads CSVSFAGNTEAFF. CDR3 nucleotides: TGCAGCGTTTCTTTCGCGGGTAACACTGAAGCTTTCTTT.

This clonotype was counted a few times. This chain uses TRBV6-1 with TRBJ1-5, with D possibly TRBD1 on 6 matching bases. Germline CDR1 MNHNS, CDR2 SASEGT. Trimming stripped 6 bases from V and 3 bases from J, with 9 bases between. CDR3 length: 13 residues. The CDR3 DNA reads as TGTGCCAGCAGCCGGGACAACAATCAGCCCCAGCATTTT. Translated, it gives CASSRDNNQPQHF.

This clonotype occurred a few times. Without the conserved terminal phenylalanine or tryptophan, this CDR3 likely stems from a read error. The gene calls are TRBV4-1 and TRBJ1-2; no reliable D call. CDR1 and CDR2 (germline): MGHRA, YSYEKL. The V gene lost 1 base and the J gene lost 2 bases, with 8 bases spanning the gap. CDR3 length: 14 amino acids. The CDR3 loop reads CASSQASGNYGYTL. The CDR3 DNA is TGCGCCAGCAGCCAAGCGTCAGGCAACTATGGCTACACCCTC.

This clonotype has a count of ten or more. V gene TRBV2 combines with J gene TRBJ1-1; D is uncertain. The ends were cut back, 9 bases at V and 5 bases at J, with 10 bases in the middle. The germline V gene encodes CDR1 SNHLY and CDR2 FYNNEI. The CDR3 runs to 11 residues. The CDR3 region is CARTVGTEAFF. The DNA for the CDR3 is TGTGCCAGAACTGTTGGAACTGAAGCTTTCTTT.

This clonotype occurred many times. This chain links TRBV20-1 with TRBJ2-1; D gene unclear. V lost 5 bases to trimming and J lost 6 bases, with 14 bases between them. Germline V gene data show CDR1 as DFQATT and CDR2 as SNEGSKA (reference sequence). CDR3 length equals 13 residues. CDR3 loop: CSAPPPGRNEQFF. The CDR3 coding sequence is TGCAGTGCTCCCCCTCCAGGTCGCAATGAGCAGTTCTTC.

The gene calls are TRBV7-2 and TRBJ2-7; D gene unclear. The CDR3 sequence is 15 residues long. Germline CDR1 is SGHTA and CDR2 is FQGNSA. The germline V and J ends were trimmed by 5 bases and 0 bases, with 14 bases remaining between them. CDR3 region: CASSQDTANSYEQYF. The CDR3 nucleotides are TGTGCCAGCAGCCAGGATACAGCTAACTCCTACGAGCAGTACTTC.

In this sample, this clonotype turned up many times. CDR3 sequence: CASSPRLAGGTDTQYF. The CDR3 DNA sequence: TGTGCCAGCAGCCCCAGACTAGCGGGGGGAACAGATACGCAGTATTTT. The V gene is TRBV7-8, the J gene TRBJ2-3, with 13 bases identical to TRBD2. V was clipped by 5 bases and J by 3 bases; unmatched bases: 5. Per the germline V gene, CDR1 is SGHVS and CDR2 is FQNEAQ. The CDR3 runs 16 residues.

This clonotype was found many times. The rearrangement uses TRBV7-9 and TRBJ1-6; 7 positions agree with TRBD1. V was clipped by 5 bases and J by 2 bases; unmatched bases: 6. Germline CDR1 reads SEHNR; CDR2 reads FQNEAQ (reference sequence). This CDR3 has 16 residues. The CDR3: CASSASGGPYNSPLHF. The CDR3 bases are TGTGCCAGCAGCGCCTCAGGGGGACCCTATAATTCACCCCTCCACTTT.

In this sample, this clonotype turned up many times. The chain carries TRBV7-3 and TRBJ1-2, with D maybe TRBD1 (5 bases). Germline values: CDR1 SGHTA, CDR2 FQGTGA. V was cut by 2 bases and J by 0 bases, with 10 bases left in between. The CDR3 is 15 residues long. CDR3 DNA sequence: TGTGCCAGCAGCTTAGAGGCAGGGCCTAACTATGGCTACACCTTC. Translation: CASSLEAGPNYGYTF.